This T cell receptor (beta chain) was captured in a study of somatic mutations in cytotoxic T cells in rheumatoid arthritis. Study-wide context: Flow sorting at nearly 100% purity was applied to some V beta antibody-stained T-cell populations, which included V beta1+ cells sequenced for TCRB. Study-level results: In about an eighth of the roughly 60 patients, the largest CD8+ clone exceeded 20% of CD8+ cells. Significant differences in CD8+ T-cell clonality were not found between rheumatoid arthritis patients and healthy controls (age-matched).

Looked up from germline, CDR1 is SGDLS and CDR2 is YYNGEE. The CDR3 covers 15 residues. V lost 0 bases and J lost 4, with 12 bases in between. Profiled with immunoSEQ multiplex PCR; TCRdb holds only in-frame clones, not every one. The sample holds some 12,000 clones, nearly 80% seen once. Flow cytometry was used to check the purity of CD4+ and CD8+ cells, which had been isolated by positive magnetic bead selection. As regards this clone: The target antigen is unknown.

This sequence was found in a man aged 45 to 65 in good health. Sequenced sample: CD8+ T cells sorted from blood. The gene calls are TRBV9 and TRBJ2-3, with D perhaps matching TRBD1 (5 bases). CDR3 DNA: TGTGCCAGCAGCGTAGGTTCAGGGTGGGCAGATACGCAGTATTTT. Its translation: CASSVGSGWADTQYF.